The 18 T cell receptor beta chains below were found in one sample sequenced in a study of T cells expressing NK-cell markers. From its re-call of the 5' RACE reads, TCRdb lists each CDR3 protein once, without DNA. This sample's table has 350,000 to 450,000 distinct CDR3 sequences. Sequencing used blood T cells: a sorted CD56 or NKG2C T cell subset, CD4+ or CD8+ T cells, or bulk PBMC T cells (not recorded which). The receptors originated from a man aged 18-75 years in good health.

The chain has TRBV6-5 and TRBJ1-2. Germline V CDR1 and CDR2: MNHEY, SVGAGI. This CDR3 is built from 15 residues. The CDR3 loop reads CASSYSGWSGDGYTF.

The V call is TRBV18, the J call TRBJ2-7; TCRdb calls TRBD1, which cannot be checked without DNA. This CDR3 region has 15 residues. The germline CDR1 and CDR2 sequences are KGHSH and LQKENI. The CDR3 protein is CASSPAGQGSYEQYF.

V is TRBV24-1 and J is TRBJ2-7; the D gene TCRdb calls, TRBD2, cannot be checked with no DNA. CDR3 length equals 13 residues. Germline V gene lookup returns CDR1 KGHDR and CDR2 SFDVKD. CDR3 sequence: CATSDGRGYEQYF.

This sequence joins TRBV7-2 and TRBJ2-3; the TCRdb call, TRBD2, lacks DNA for checking. CDR3 size: 19 residues. Germline V gene lookup returns CDR1 SGHTA and CDR2 FQGNSA. CDR3 sequence reads: CASSLKAASGGASTDTQYF.

This chain links TRBV15 with TRBJ2-1; the D call from TCRdb, TRBD2, cannot be confirmed without DNA. The CDR3 covers 17 residues. Germline V CDR1 and CDR2: LNHNV, YYDKDF (reference sequence). This chain's CDR3 is CATSRAHGRGRYNEQFF. The full variable domain, in which reference TRBV15 and TRBJ2-1 provide the parts outside the CDR3, is DAMVIQNPRYQVTQFGKPVTLSCSQTLNHNVMYWYQQKSSQAPKLLFHYYDKDFNNEADTPDNFQSRRPNTSFCFLDIRSPGLGDTAMYLCATSRAHGRGRYNEQFFGPGTRLTVL.

The rearrangement links TRBV12-3 or TRBV12-4 to TRBJ2-1. The CDR3 extends over 12 amino acids. The CDR3 region is CASSDGYNEQFF.

This chain joins TRBV5-1 and TRBJ2-3. The CDR3 runs 14 residues. Germline loops: CDR1 SGHRS, CDR2 YFSETQ. CDR3 sequence reads: CASSLGRVADTQYF.

The V call is TRBV12-3 or TRBV12-4, the J call TRBJ2-7; TCRdb returns TRBD1, unconfirmable since there is no DNA. The CDR3 contains 17 residues. CDR3 protein: CASSSYTRGAMSYEQYF.

The CDR3 sequence is CASSYGWFQYF. This chain connects TRBV6-5 to TRBJ2-4. This CDR3 spans 11 amino acids. CDR1 MNHEY and CDR2 SVGAGI come from the germline V gene.

The V and J genes are TRBV11-1 and TRBJ2-1; the TCRdb D gene call, TRBD1, has no DNA to confirm it. Germline V lookup: CDR1 SGHAT, CDR2 FQDESV (reference sequence). The CDR3 totals 15 residues. The chain's CDR3 is CASSFRGPLDNEQFF.

This chain links TRBV28 with TRBJ1-5. This CDR3 is 16 amino acids long. Germline values: CDR1 MDHEN, CDR2 SYDVKM. CDR3 sequence: CASSSHQAVFSQPQHF. The full variable domain, with the rest looked up from reference TRBV28 and TRBJ1-5, is DVKVTQSSRYLVKRTGEKVFLECVQDMDHENMFWYRQDPGLGLRLIYFSYDVKMKEKGDIPEGYSVSREKKERFSLILESASTNQTSMYLCASSSHQAVFSQPQHFGDGTRLSIL.

CDR3 protein: CATSRGPRAGNQPQHF. The V gene is TRBV15, the J gene TRBJ1-5; the D call from TCRdb, TRBD1, cannot be confirmed without DNA. Germline V gene data show CDR1 as LNHNV and CDR2 as YYDKDF (reference sequence). This CDR3 is 16 amino acids long.

This chain connects TRBV7-2 to TRBJ2-7; the TCRdb call, TRBD2, lacks DNA for checking. The CDR3 is 15 residues long. Germline values: CDR1 SGHTA, CDR2 FQGNSA. This CDR3 reads CASSSLLAGGAEQYF.

The CDR3 is CASSKDGDVGETQYF. The chain recombines TRBV18 with TRBJ2-5. Germline loops: CDR1 KGHSH, CDR2 LQKENI. The CDR3 is 15 amino acids.

CDR3 sequence: CAIGPNTDTQYF. The chain couples TRBV19 to TRBJ2-3. Germline CDR1 is LNHDA and CDR2 is SQIVND (reference sequence). The CDR3 extends over 12 amino acids. Together with reference TRBV19 and TRBJ2-3, the CDR3 gives the full variable domain: DGGITQSPKYLFRKEGQNVTLSCEQNLNHDAMYWYRQDPGQGLRLIYYSQIVNDFQKGDIAEGYSVSREKKESFPLTVTSAQKNPTAFYLCAIGPNTDTQYFGPGTRLTVL.

The genes are TRBV6-1 and TRBJ2-3. The germline V gene encodes CDR1 MNHNS and CDR2 SASEGT. The CDR3 contains 13 residues. The CDR3 sequence is CASSPGRTDTQYF.

This chain uses TRBV20-1 with TRBJ2-7; TCRdb's D call, TRBD1, is unchecked because there is no DNA. The length of the CDR3 is 17 residues. CDR1 DFQATT and CDR2 SNEGSKA come from the germline V gene (reference sequence). This chain's CDR3 is CSARGVGQDISNYEQYF.

The chain couples TRBV2 to TRBJ2-7; TCRdb's D call of TRBD1 is untestable without DNA. The germline gives CDR1 SNHLY, CDR2 FYNNEI. This CDR3 comprises 14 residues. This CDR3 is CASSASGGGYEQYF. Supplemented by reference TRBV2 and TRBJ2-7, the full variable domain reads EPEVTQTPSHQVTQMGQEVILRCVPISNHLYFYWYRQILGQKVEFLVSFYNNEISEKSEIFDDQFSVERPDGSNFTLKIRSTKLEDSAMYFCASSASGGGYEQYFGPGTRLTVT.